This T cell receptor beta chain was recorded in a study of shared clonotypes between healthy human individuals. Study outcomes and limitations: Only blood was sampled; tissue repertoires likely differ.

There are a few counts of this clone. What it binds is not known. Using immunoSEQ multiplex PCR, the repertoire was profiled, and TCRdb retains in-frame clones only, with some absent. The table records around 700,000 clones, about 78% of them present only once. The specimen was memory CD4+ T cells sorted from blood. As for subset: CD45RA-negative fraction. The clonotype was recovered from a woman in her twenties or thirties in good health.

CDR3 region: CASSTSGGAGYGYTF. CDR3 DNA: TGCGCCAGCAGCACCTCAGGTGGGGCGGGCTATGGCTACACCTTC. V and J are TRBV5-1 and TRBJ1-2, with D possibly being TRBD1 (5 bases). This CDR3 is 15 amino acids long. V lost 4 bases to trimming and J lost 4 bases, with 17 bases between them. CDR1 SGHRS and CDR2 YFSETQ come from the germline V gene.